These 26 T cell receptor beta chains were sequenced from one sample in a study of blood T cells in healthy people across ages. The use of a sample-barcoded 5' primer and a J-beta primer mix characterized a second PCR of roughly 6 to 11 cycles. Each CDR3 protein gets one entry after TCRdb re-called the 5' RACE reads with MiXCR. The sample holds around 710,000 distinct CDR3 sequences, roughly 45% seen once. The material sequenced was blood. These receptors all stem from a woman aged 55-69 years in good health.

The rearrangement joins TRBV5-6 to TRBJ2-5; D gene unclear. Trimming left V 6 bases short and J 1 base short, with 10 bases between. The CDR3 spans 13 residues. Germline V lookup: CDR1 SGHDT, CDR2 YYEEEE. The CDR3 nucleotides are TGTGCCAGCACCCTAGATCTCCAAGAGACCCAGTACTTC. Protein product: CASTLDLQETQYF.

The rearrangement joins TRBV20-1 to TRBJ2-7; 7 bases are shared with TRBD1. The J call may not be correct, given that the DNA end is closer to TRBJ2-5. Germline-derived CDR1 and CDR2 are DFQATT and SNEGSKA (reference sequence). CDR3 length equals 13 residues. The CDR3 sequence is CSASSTGMETQYF. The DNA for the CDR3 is TGCAGTGCTAGTTCGACAGGGATGGAGACCCAGTACTTC.

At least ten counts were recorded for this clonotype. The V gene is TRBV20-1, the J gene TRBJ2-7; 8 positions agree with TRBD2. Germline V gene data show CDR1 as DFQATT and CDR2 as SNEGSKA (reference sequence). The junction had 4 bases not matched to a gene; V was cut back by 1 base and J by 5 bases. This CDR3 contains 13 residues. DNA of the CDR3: TGCAGTGCTAGAGTCGGGGGGGATAACGAGCAGTACTTC. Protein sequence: CSARVGGDNEQYF.

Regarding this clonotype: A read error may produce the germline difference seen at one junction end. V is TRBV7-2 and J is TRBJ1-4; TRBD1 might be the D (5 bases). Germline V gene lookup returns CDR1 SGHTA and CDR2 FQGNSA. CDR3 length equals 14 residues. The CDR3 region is CASSVGGENERLFF. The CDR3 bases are TGTGCCAGCAGCGTTGGAGGGGAGAATGAAAGACTGTTTTTT.

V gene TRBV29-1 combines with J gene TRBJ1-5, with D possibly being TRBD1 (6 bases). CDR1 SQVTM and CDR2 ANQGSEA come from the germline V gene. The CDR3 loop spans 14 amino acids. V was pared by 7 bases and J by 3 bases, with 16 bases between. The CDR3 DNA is TGCAGCGGCGGACTCCAGGGGATCAATCAGCCCCAGCATTTT. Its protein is CSGGLQGINQPQHF.

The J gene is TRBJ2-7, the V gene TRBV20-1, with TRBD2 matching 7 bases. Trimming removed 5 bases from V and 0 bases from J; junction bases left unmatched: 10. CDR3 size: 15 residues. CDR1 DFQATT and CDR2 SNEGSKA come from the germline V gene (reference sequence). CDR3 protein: CSAPKTGRVSYEQYF. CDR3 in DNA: TGCAGTGCTCCAAAGACGGGGAGGGTCTCCTACGAGCAGTACTTC.

As DNA, the CDR3 is TGCGCCAGCAGCGCCACTGGGGGGGGTCAGCCCCAGCATTTT. Amino acid sequence: CASSATGGGQPQHF. This chain connects TRBV5-1 to TRBJ1-5, with D perhaps matching TRBD1 (5 bases). This CDR3 is built from 14 residues. V was clipped by 4 bases and J by 6 bases, with 14 bases between them. Germline values: CDR1 SGHRS, CDR2 YFSETQ.

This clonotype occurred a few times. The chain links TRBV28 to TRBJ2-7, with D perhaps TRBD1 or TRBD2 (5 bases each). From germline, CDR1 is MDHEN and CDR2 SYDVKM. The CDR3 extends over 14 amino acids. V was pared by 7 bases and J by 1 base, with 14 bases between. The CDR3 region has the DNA TGTGCCAGCACCCGTTCGGGGCAGTCCTACGAGCAGTACTTC. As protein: CASTRSGQSYEQYF.

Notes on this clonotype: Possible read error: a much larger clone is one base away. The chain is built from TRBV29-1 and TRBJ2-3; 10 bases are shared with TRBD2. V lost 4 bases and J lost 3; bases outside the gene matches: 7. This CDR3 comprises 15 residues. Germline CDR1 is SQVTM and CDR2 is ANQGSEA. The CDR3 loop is CSVGASGSPTDTQYF. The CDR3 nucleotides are TGCAGCGTTGGGGCTAGCGGGAGTCCAACAGATACGCAGTATTTT.

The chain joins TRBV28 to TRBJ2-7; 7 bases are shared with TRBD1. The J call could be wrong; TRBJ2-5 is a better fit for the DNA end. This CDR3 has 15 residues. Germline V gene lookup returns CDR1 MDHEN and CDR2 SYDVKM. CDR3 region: CASSTGQAWEETQYF. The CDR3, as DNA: TGTGCCAGCAGCACCGGACAGGCATGGGAAGAGACCCAGTACTTC.

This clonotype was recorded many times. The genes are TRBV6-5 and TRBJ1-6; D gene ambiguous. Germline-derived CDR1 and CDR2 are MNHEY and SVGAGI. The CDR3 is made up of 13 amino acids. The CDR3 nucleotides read TGTGCTTCCTCTGGGTGGAGCAATTCACCCCTCCACTTT. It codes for CASSGWSNSPLHF.

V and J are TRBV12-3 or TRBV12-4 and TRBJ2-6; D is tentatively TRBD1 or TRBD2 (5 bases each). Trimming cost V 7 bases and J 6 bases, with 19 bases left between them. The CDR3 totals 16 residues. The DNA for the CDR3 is TGTGCCAGCAACCATCGGGGCAGGTACGAGGCCAACGTCCTGACTTTC. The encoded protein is CASNHRGRYEANVLTF.

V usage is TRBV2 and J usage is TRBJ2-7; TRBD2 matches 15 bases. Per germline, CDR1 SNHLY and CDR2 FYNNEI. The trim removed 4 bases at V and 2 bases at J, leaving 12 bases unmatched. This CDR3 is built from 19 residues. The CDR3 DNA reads TGTGCCAGCAGTGGCACGGGACTAGCGGGAGGCTTATGGACCTACGAGCAGTACTTC. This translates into CASSGTGLAGGLWTYEQYF.

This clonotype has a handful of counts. This CDR3 is CASSHTGGRANVLTF. The CDR3 DNA reads TGCGCCAGCAGCCACACAGGGGGTAGGGCCAACGTCCTGACTTTC. V and J are TRBV4-3 and TRBJ2-6, with TRBD1 matching 8 bases. The CDR3 is made up of 15 amino acids. V dropped 3 bases and J dropped 5; count of bases not matched to a gene: 3. CDR1 is LGHNA, CDR2 YSLEER, per germline.

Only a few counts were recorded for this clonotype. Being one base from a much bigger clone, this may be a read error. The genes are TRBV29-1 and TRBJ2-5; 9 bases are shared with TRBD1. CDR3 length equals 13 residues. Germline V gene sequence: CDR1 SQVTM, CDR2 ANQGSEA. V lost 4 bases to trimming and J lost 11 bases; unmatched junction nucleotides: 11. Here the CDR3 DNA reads TGCAGCGTTGTGGGACAGGGAGGCAATGAGCAGTACTTC. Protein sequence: CSVVGQGGNEQYF.

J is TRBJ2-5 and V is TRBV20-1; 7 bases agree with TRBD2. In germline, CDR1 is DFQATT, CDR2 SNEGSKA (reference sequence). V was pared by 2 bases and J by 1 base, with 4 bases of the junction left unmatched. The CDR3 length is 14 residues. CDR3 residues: CSARRGLPQETQYF. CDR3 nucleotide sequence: TGCAGTGCTAGACGGGGACTACCCCAAGAGACCCAGTACTTC.

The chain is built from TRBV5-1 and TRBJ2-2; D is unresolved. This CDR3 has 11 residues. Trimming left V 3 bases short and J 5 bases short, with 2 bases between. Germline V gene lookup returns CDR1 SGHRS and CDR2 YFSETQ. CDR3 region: CASSWTGELFF. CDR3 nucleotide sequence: TGCGCCAGCAGCTGGACCGGGGAGCTGTTTTTT.

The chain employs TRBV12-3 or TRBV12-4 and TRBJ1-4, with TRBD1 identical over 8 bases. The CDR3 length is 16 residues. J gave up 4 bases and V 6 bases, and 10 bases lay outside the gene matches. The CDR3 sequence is CASSPRTGRGNEKLFF. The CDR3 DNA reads TGTGCCAGCAGCCCGAGGACAGGGAGGGGTAATGAAAAACTGTTTTTT.

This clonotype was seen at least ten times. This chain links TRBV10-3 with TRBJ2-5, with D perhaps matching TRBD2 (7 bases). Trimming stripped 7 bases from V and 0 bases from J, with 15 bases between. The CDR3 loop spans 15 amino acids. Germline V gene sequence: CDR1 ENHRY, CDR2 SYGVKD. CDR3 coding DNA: TGTGCCATCAAGGAGGGCGGGGGCTACCAAGAGACCCAGTACTTC. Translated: CAIKEGGGYQETQYF.

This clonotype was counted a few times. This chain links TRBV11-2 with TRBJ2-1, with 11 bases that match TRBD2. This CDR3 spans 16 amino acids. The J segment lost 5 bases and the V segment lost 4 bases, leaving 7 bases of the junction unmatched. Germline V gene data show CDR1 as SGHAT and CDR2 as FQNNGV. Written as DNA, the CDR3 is TGTGCCAGCAGCTCCTACGGGACTAGCGGAAACAATGAGCAGTTCTTC. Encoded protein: CASSSYGTSGNNEQFF.

CDR3 protein: CASSQGTPGGNQPQHF. The CDR3 coding sequence is TGCGCCAGCAGCCAAGGAACACCTGGGGGCAATCAGCCCCAGCATTTT. The chain carries TRBV4-3 and TRBJ1-5; D unresolved. Germline CDR1 LGHNA, CDR2 YSLEER. V was clipped by 1 base and J by 2 bases, with 12 bases between them. This CDR3 comprises 16 residues.

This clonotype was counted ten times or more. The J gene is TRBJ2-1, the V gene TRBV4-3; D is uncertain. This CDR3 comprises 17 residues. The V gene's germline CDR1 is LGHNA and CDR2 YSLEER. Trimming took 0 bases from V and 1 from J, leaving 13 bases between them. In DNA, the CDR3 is TGCGCCAGCAGCCAAGATACCGCAGTAGTGTCCTACAATGAGCAGTTCTTC. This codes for CASSQDTAVVSYNEQFF.

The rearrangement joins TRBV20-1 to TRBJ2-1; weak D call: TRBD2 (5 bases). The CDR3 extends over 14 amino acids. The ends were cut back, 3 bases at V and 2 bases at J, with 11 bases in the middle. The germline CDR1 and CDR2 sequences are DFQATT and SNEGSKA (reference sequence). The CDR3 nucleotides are TGCAGTGCTAGTAAACTAGAGGCCTACAATGAGCAGTTCTTC. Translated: CSASKLEAYNEQFF.

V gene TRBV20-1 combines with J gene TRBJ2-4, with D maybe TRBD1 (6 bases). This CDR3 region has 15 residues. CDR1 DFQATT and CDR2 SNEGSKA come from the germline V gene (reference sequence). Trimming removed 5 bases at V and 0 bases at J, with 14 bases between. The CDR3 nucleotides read TGCAGTGCTCAACAGGGAGCCCAAGCCAAAAACATTCAGTACTTC. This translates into CSAQQGAQAKNIQYF.

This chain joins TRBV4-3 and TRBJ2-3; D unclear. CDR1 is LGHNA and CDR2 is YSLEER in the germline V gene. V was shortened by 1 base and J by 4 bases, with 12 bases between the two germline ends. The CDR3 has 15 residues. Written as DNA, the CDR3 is TGCGCCAGCAGCCAAGTTTATTTGGAGTCAGATACGCAGTATTTT. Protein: CASSQVYLESDTQYF.

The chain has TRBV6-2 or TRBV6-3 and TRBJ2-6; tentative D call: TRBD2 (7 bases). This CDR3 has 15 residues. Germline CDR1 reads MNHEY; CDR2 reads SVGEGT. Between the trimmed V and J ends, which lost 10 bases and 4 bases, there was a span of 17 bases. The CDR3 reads CAILKRGAGANVLTF. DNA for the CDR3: TGTGCCATCTTGAAACGGGGGGCAGGGGCCAACGTCCTGACTTTC.